This TCR beta chain was recorded in a study of blood T cell repertoires in COVID-19. Study background: Researchers got acute and convalescent COVID-19 samples from the United States, Italy and Spain. Sample material is recorded as cDNA or gDNA derived from T cells, B-cell-depleted T cells, or PBMCs.

Per the authors' pipeline: Amplification from reference gene primers served as the basis for estimated nucleated cell counts. Sequencing used immunoSEQ multiplex PCR; TCRdb keeps in-frame clones, though not all of them. V and J calls and clone size are as listed in that table; D and trimming were resolved from the DNA. Among roughly 140,000 clones listed, under 90% were seen once. Trimming cost V 4 bases and J 3 bases, with 9 bases left between them. Germline V gives CDR1 SGHVS, CDR2 FQNEAQ. The CDR3 totals 14 residues. V gene TRBV7-8 combines with J gene TRBJ2-2, with D tentatively TRBD2 (6 bases). The receptor was derived from a man between 65 and 80 years old who had recovered from COVID-19. Sequences were obtained from peripheral blood. The CDR3 sequence: CASSSGLHTGELFF. CDR3 nucleotides: TGTGCCAGCAGCTCGGGACTCCACACCGGGGAGCTGTTTTTT.